The 22 T cell receptor beta chains in this list originate from one sample, sequenced in a study of cytomegalovirus exposure and HLA in healthy donors (dated by TCRdb to the late 2010s). The method was the immunoSEQ multiplex PCR assay. The multiplex PCR relied on a mix of 60 forward primers for TCR Vbeta segments and 13 reverse primers for TCR Jbeta segments. Not all clones reach the TCRdb copy of this immuneACCESS table, which keeps in-frame sequences only. Checked studies attribute under half of the gap to unresolved V genes and leave the rest unexplained. Present in this sample are 100,000 to 150,000 clones, around 80% of which were seen just once. Jointly, the top ten make up roughly 3% of the sample. The source material was PBMCs. These receptors were obtained from a man between 45 and 60 years old in good health and CMV-seronegative.

The rearrangement uses TRBV5-1 and TRBJ2-3; 15 nucleotides align to TRBD2. The CDR3 runs to 18 residues. The J segment lost 2 bases and the V segment lost 4 bases, leaving 8 bases of the junction unmatched. CDR1 is SGHRS, CDR2 YFSETQ, per germline. This CDR3 reads CASSQGLAGGINTDTQYF. Here the CDR3 DNA reads TGCGCCAGCAGCCAAGGACTAGCGGGGGGGATTAACACAGATACGCAGTATTTT.

The V and J genes are TRBV7-2 and TRBJ2-7; 15 bases are a match to TRBD2. After removal of 1 base from V and 6 bases from J, the junction contained 13 bases not matched to a gene. The CDR3 is 19 residues long. CDR1 and CDR2 from the germline V gene are SGHTA and FQGNSA. This chain's CDR3 is CASSLGVPGLAGGPSEQYF. CDR3 sequence (DNA): TGTGCCAGCAGCTTAGGGGTCCCGGGACTAGCGGGGGGCCCCTCCGAGCAGTACTTC.

The J gene is TRBJ2-3, the V gene TRBV5-1, with TRBD2 matching 11 bases. Losses at the gene ends were 0 bases for V and 4 bases for J; bases not matched to a gene: 13. The CDR3 runs 19 residues. From germline, CDR1 is SGHRS and CDR2 YFSETQ. The CDR3 DNA is TGCGCCAGCAGCTTGGCTCTAGCGGGGGGTTTGTTCGGTCCAGATACGCAGTATTTT. Its translation: CASSLALAGGLFGPDTQYF. Full variable domain (missing parts from reference TRBV5-1 and TRBJ2-3): KAGVTQTPRYLIKTRGQQVTLSCSPISGHRSVSWYQQTPGQGLQFLFEYFSETQRNKGNFPGRFSGRQFSNSRSEMNVSTLELGDSALYLCASSLALAGGLFGPDTQYFGPGTRLTVL.

The chain employs TRBV30 and TRBJ1-2; D unresolved. Germline V gene data show CDR1 as GTSNPN and CDR2 as SVGIG (reference sequence). Trimming removed 2 bases from V and 10 bases from J, with 17 bases in between. The CDR3 covers 13 residues. CDR3: CAWSTIGEGVYTF. The CDR3 DNA sequence: TGTGCCTGGAGTACCATAGGAGAGGGAGTCTACACCTTC. The full variable domain, completed using reference TRBV30 and TRBJ1-2, is SQTIHQWPATLVQPVGSPLSLECTVEGTSNPNLYWYRQAAGRGLQLLFYSVGIGQISSEVPQNLSASRPQDRQFILSSKKLLLSDSGFYLCAWSTIGEGVYTFGSGTRLTVV.

V gene TRBV6-5 combines with J gene TRBJ1-6; D unresolved. CDR3 length: 13 residues. CDR1 is MNHEY, CDR2 SVGAGI, per germline. V dropped 0 bases and J dropped 7 bases, with 4 bases sitting between them. The CDR3, as DNA: TGTGCCAGCAGTTACTCGTCGAATTCACCCCTCCACTTT. Translation: CASSYSSNSPLHF.

This chain uses TRBV27 with TRBJ2-3, with TRBD2 matching 7 bases. V lost 5 bases and J lost 0; bases outside the gene matches: 2. Germline V gene lookup returns CDR1 MNHEY and CDR2 SMNVEV (reference sequence). The CDR3 contains 14 residues. CDR3 DNA: TGTGCCAGCAGTGAACTAGCGAGCACAGATACGCAGTATTTT. Its protein is CASSELASTDTQYF.

The J gene is TRBJ1-3, the V gene TRBV6-6; D remains unclear. Trimming took 6 bases from V and 1 from J, leaving 13 bases between them. Germline assignment: CDR1 MNHNY and CDR2 SVGAGI (reference sequence). The CDR3 contains 15 residues. CDR3 in DNA: TGTGCCAGCAGACCCGGTCGGGTTTCTGGAAACACCATATATTTT. Translated: CASRPGRVSGNTIYF.

With regard to this clone: The sample has other DNA sequences that encode this CDR3 too. The chain carries TRBV9 and TRBJ1-1, with TRBD1 identical over 9 bases. J lost 1 base, V lost 7 bases, and 11 bases had no gene match. Per the germline V gene, CDR1 is SGDLS and CDR2 is YYNGEE. The CDR3 is 16 residues long. The chain's CDR3 is CASQRITGGTNTEAFF. The CDR3 DNA is TGTGCCAGCCAGCGTATAACAGGGGGCACGAACACTGAAGCTTTCTTT.

This sequence joins TRBV10-3 and TRBJ1-1; maybe TRBD1 (6 bases). Per germline, CDR1 ENHRY and CDR2 SYGVKD. The V end lost 6 bases, the J end lost 1 base, and 6 bases lay between the germline ends. The CDR3 totals 12 residues. CDR3 region: CAIRDRNTEAFF. The CDR3 nucleotides read TGTGCCATCAGGGACAGGAACACTGAAGCTTTCTTT.

This clone appeared once. This chain joins TRBV27 and TRBJ2-3; 8 bases are a match to TRBD2. The CDR3 has 15 residues. Germline CDR1 is MNHEY and CDR2 is SMNVEV (reference sequence). With 4 bases clipped from V and 5 bases from J, the junction kept 8 bases outside the gene matches. The DNA for the CDR3 is TGTGCCAGCAGTTATGGACTAGCCGGCTTAGATACGCAGTATTTT. Encoded protein: CASSYGLAGLDTQYF.

Comment on this clone: An end of the junction differs from the germline gene, which may be a read error. The CDR3 reads CASSAGTGLDEQFF. The CDR3 coding sequence is TGTGCTAGCAGCGCCGGGACAGGGTTGGATGAGCAGTTCTTC. This chain links TRBV7-7 with TRBJ2-1; 9 bases map to TRBD1. This CDR3 region has 14 residues. CDR1 is SSHAT and CDR2 is FNYEAQ in the germline V gene (reference sequence).

The chain uses TRBV19 and TRBJ2-1, with D possibly matching TRBD1 (5 bases). This CDR3 is built from 13 residues. With 3 bases removed from V and 8 bases from J, the gap between germline ends came to 11 bases. Germline V gives CDR1 LNHDA, CDR2 SQIVND (reference sequence). Here the CDR3 DNA reads TGTGCCAGTAGTATGACAAGCAGGGATGAGCAGTTCTTC. Translating gives CASSMTSRDEQFF.

The chain links TRBV10-3 to TRBJ1-2, with D perhaps TRBD1 (5 bases). This CDR3 contains 15 residues. Trimming stripped 0 bases from V and 4 bases from J, with 12 bases between. CDR1 and CDR2 from the germline V gene are ENHRY and SYGVKD. CDR3 sequence reads: CAISESIRGGYGYTF. The CDR3 nucleotides read TGTGCCATCAGTGAGTCGATTAGGGGCGGCTATGGCTACACCTTC.

The gene calls are TRBV5-6 and TRBJ2-3, with TRBD1 matching 8 bases. Germline V gene sequence: CDR1 SGHDT, CDR2 YYEEEE. V lost 4 bases to trimming and J lost 4 bases; unmatched junction nucleotides: 14. This CDR3 has 17 amino acids. CDR3 amino acids: CASSPFLLYRGADTQYF. The CDR3 bases are TGTGCCAGCAGCCCTTTTCTGCTCTACAGGGGGGCAGATACGCAGTATTTT.

The gene calls are TRBV23-1 and TRBJ1-1; no firm D call. TRBV23-1 is an open reading frame whose function is uncertain. CDR3 length equals 15 residues. V lost 10 bases and J lost 0, with 18 bases in between. CDR3 protein: CATPSRAFLNTEAFF. The CDR3 region has the DNA TGCGCCACCCCTTCGCGGGCGTTCTTGAACACTGAAGCTTTCTTT.

This chain joins TRBV7-9 and TRBJ2-7; 7 nucleotides agree with TRBD1. CDR3 length: 16 amino acids. V was pared by 5 bases and J by 5 bases, with 15 bases of the junction left unmatched. Per germline, CDR1 SEHNR and CDR2 FQNEAQ (reference sequence). CDR3 sequence reads: CASSPRDRLISDEQYF. The CDR3 nucleotides read TGTGCCAGCAGCCCTAGGGACAGACTCATAAGCGACGAGCAGTACTTC. The full variable domain, rest sourced from reference TRBV7-9 and TRBJ2-7, is DTGVSQNPRHKITKRGQNVTFRCDPISEHNRLYWYRQTLGQGPEFLTYFQNEAQLEKSRLLSDRFSAERPKGSFSTLEIQRTEQGDSAMYLCASSPRDRLISDEQYFGPGTRLTVT.

The chain couples TRBV5-1 to TRBJ2-5, with 11 nucleotides matching TRBD2. Gene TRBJ2-7 matches the end of the DNA better, so the J call may be wrong. The CDR3 consists of 15 residues. CDR1 SGHRS and CDR2 YFSETQ come from the germline V gene. The CDR3: CASSPGLAGGNEQYF. CDR3 DNA: TGCGCCAGCAGCCCAGGACTAGCGGGTGGGAACGAGCAGTACTTC.

The chain links TRBV5-6 to TRBJ1-2; tentative D call: TRBD1 (5 bases). Trimming pared 3 bases from V and 5 bases from J, leaving 17 bases between. CDR1 is SGHDT and CDR2 is YYEEEE in the germline V gene. CDR3 size: 15 residues. This CDR3 is CASSSDSFSFYGYTF. In nucleotides, the CDR3 is TGTGCCAGCAGCTCCGACAGCTTCTCTTTTTATGGCTACACCTTC. Using reference TRBV5-6 and TRBJ1-2 for the parts outside the CDR3, the full variable domain is DAGVTQSPTHLIKTRGQQVTLRCSPKSGHDTVSWYQQALGQGPQFIFQYYEEEERQRGNFPDRFSGHQFPNYSSELNVNALLLGDSALYLCASSSDSFSFYGYTFGSGTRLTVV.

The V gene is TRBV7-9, the J gene TRBJ2-3; 7 nucleotides match TRBD1. J lost 5 bases, V lost 6 bases, and 5 bases had no gene match. Germline assignment: CDR1 SEHNR and CDR2 FQNEAQ (reference sequence). This CDR3 is 13 amino acids long. DNA for the CDR3: TGTGCCAGCAGGGAACAGGGGATAGATACGCAGTATTTT. It encodes CASREQGIDTQYF.

The chain joins TRBV5-8 to TRBJ1-1; D might be TRBD1 (5 bases). The CDR3 totals 14 residues. The V and J ends lost 3 bases and 0 bases respectively, with 9 bases between them. Per the germline V gene, CDR1 is SGHTS and CDR2 is YDEGEE. The CDR3 sequence is CASSSTEMNTEAFF. CDR3 in DNA: TGTGCCAGCAGCTCGACAGAAATGAACACTGAAGCTTTCTTT.

The rearrangement joins TRBV5-4 to TRBJ2-1, with 11 bases lining up with TRBD2. CDR1 and CDR2 from the germline V gene are SGHNT and YYREEE (reference sequence). The CDR3 totals 18 residues. Trimming removed 5 bases from V and 8 bases from J; junction bases left unmatched: 18. The CDR3 DNA is TGTGCCAGCAGACAAGGGGGGTTAGCGGGGGGGCCGCGGGATGAGCAGTTCTTC. Amino acids: CASRQGGLAGGPRDEQFF.

J is TRBJ1-1 and V is TRBV15; D gene unclear. CDR3 size: 14 residues. The ends were cut back, 1 base at V and 1 base at J, with 7 bases in the middle. The germline gives CDR1 LNHNV, CDR2 YYDKDF (reference sequence). Here the CDR3 reads CATSRVEENTEAFF. The CDR3 region has the DNA TGTGCCACCAGCAGAGTCGAGGAGAACACTGAAGCTTTCTTT.